The entry below gives a single T cell receptor (beta chain) sequence along with its context. No antigen is known for it. The sample originates from a study of TIL therapy for anti-PD-1-resistant metastatic lung cancer. About the study: Patients had a median age of 54 years (range about 35-85). Study conclusions and caveats: Many TIL product clones were absent from baseline tumor, suggesting clonal contraction.

The CDR3 contains 14 residues. Germline CDR1 is MNHEY and CDR2 is SVGAGI. The ends lost 6 bases at V and 4 bases at J; junction bases unmatched: 8. The libraries were made with immunoSEQ v3. Sequenced by immunoSEQ multiplex PCR; TCRdb stores in-frame clones only, minus some. The table records about 50,000 clones, 60% to 85% of them present only once. Time point defined: pre-treatment sample, taken before nivolumab and TIL therapy. Pleural nodules or supraclavicular lymph nodes made up most of the excised metastases sampled. This sample comprised tumor tissue, obtained at baseline. This clonotype was obtained from a person aged 25-80 years with non-small cell lung cancer. V gene TRBV6-5 combines with J gene TRBJ1-1; 7 bases agree with TRBD1. The CDR3 here is CASSEGTAGTEAFF. CDR3 coding DNA: TGTGCCAGCAGCGAGGGGACAGCGGGCACTGAAGCTTTCTTT.